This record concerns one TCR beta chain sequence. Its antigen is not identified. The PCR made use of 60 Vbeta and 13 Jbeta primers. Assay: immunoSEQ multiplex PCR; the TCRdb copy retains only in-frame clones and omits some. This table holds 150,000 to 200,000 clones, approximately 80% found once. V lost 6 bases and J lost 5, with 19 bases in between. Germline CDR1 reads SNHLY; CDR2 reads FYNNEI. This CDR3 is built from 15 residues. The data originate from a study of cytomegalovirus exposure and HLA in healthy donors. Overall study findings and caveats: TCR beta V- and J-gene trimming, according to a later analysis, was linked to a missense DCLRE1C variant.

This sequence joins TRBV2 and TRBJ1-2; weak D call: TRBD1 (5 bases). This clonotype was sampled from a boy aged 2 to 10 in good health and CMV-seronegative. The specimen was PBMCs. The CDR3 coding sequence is TGTGCCAGCAGCGTAAAACAGGACGTTGGGTATGGCTACACCTTC. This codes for CASSVKQDVGYGYTF.